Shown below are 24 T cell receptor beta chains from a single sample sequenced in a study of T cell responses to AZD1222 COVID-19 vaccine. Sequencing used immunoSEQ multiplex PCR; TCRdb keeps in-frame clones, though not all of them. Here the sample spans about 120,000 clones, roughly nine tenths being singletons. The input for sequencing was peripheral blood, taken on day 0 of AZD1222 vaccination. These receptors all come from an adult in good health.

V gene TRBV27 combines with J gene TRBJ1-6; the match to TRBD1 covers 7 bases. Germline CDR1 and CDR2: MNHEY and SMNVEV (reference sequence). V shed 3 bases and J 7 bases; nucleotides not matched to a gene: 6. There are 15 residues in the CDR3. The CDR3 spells CASSFDDRVNSPLHF. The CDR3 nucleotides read TGTGCCAGCAGTTTCGATGACAGGGTCAATTCACCCCTCCACTTT.

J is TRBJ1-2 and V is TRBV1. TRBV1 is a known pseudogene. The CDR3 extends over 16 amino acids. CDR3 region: CTSSLRPGRTNYGYTF. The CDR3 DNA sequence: TGCACCAGCAGCCTTCGTCCGGGTCGGACTAACTATGGCTACACCTTC.

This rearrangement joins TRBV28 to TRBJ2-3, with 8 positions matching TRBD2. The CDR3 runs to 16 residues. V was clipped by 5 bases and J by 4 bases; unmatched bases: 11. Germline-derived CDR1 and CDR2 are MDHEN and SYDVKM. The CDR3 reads CASSPLFGGASDTQYF. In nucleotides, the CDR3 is TGTGCCAGCAGTCCCCTTTTCGGGGGGGCCTCAGATACGCAGTATTTT.

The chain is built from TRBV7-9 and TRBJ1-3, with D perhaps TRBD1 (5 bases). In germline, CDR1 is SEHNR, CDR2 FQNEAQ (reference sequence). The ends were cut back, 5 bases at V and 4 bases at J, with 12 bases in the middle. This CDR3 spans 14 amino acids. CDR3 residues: CASSPTEMGNTIYF. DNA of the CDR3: TGTGCCAGCAGCCCGACAGAAATGGGAAACACCATATATTTT.

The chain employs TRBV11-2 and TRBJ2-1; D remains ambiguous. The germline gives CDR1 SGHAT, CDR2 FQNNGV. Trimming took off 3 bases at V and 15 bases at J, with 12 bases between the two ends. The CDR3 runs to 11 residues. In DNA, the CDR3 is TGTGCCAGCAGCTTGGCTCTTCAATTGTTCTTC. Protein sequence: CASSLALQLFF. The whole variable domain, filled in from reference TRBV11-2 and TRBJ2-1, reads EAGVAQSPRYKIIEKRQSVAFWCNPISGHATLYWYQQILGQGPKLLIQFQNNGVVDDSQLPKDRFSAERLKGVDSTLKIQPAKLEDSAVYLCASSLALQLFFGPGTRLTVL.

The CDR3 sequence is CASSQEGADTQYF. The CDR3 bases are TGTGCCAGCAGCCAAGAAGGAGCAGATACGCAGTATTTT. J is TRBJ2-3 and V is TRBV4-2; D not resolved. Per germline, CDR1 LGHNA and CDR2 YNFKEQ. This CDR3 contains 13 residues. The germline V and J ends were trimmed by 0 bases and 4 bases, with 5 bases remaining between them.

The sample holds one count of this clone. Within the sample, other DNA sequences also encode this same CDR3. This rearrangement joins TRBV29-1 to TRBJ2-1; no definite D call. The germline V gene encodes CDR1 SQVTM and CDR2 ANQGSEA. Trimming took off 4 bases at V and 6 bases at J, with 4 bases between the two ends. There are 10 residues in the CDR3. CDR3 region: CSVGSNEQFF. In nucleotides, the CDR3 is TGCAGCGTTGGCAGCAATGAGCAGTTCTTC.

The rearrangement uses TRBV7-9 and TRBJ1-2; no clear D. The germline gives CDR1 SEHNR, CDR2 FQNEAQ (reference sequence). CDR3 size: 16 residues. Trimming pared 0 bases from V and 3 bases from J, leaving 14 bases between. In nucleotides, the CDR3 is TGTGCCAGCAGCTTAGCGTTGGGAGGGAAGGACTATGGCTACACCTTC. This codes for CASSLALGGKDYGYTF.

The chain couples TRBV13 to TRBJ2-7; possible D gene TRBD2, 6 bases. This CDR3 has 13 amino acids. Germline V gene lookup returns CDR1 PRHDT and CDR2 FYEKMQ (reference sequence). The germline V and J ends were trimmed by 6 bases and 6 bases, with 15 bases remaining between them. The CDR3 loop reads CASSDGGNPEQYF. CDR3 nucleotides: TGTGCCAGCAGTGACGGCGGGAACCCCGAGCAGTACTTC.

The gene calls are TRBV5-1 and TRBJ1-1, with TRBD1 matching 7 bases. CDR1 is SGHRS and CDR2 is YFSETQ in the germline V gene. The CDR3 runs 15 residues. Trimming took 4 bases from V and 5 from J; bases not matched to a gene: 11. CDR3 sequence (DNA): TGCGCCAGCAGCAATAAAACCGGGACAGCGACTGAAGCTTTCTTT. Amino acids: CASSNKTGTATEAFF.

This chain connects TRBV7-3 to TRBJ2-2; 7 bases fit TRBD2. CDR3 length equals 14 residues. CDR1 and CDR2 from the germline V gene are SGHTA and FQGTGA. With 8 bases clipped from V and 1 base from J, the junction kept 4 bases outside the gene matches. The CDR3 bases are TGTGCCAGCGGTGGCGGGAGGAACACCGGGGAGCTGTTTTTT. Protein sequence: CASGGGRNTGELFF.

Written as DNA, the CDR3 is TGTGCCAGCAGCCCTGGGGGGACATTGGGCGCCGGGGAGCTGTTTTTT. This sequence encodes CASSPGGTLGAGELFF. The chain combines TRBV5-4 with TRBJ2-2; D could derive from TRBD1 or TRBD2 (6 bases each). The CDR3 totals 16 residues. Trimming removed 4 bases at V and 6 bases at J, with 19 bases between. The germline CDR1 and CDR2 sequences are SGHNT and YYREEE (reference sequence).

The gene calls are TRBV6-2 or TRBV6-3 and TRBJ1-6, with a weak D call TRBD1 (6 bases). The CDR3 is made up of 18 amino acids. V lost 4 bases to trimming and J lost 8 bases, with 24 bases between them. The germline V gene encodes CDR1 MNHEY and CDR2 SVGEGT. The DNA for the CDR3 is TGTGCCAGCAGTTCCCGGAGGGACACCGGTGGTCGGGATTCACCCCTCCACTTT. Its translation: CASSSRRDTGGRDSPLHF.

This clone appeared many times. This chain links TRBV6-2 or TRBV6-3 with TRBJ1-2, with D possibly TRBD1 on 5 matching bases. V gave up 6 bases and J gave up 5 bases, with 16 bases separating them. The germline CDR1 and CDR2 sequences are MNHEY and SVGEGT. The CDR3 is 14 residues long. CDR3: CASSPTGLGYGYTF. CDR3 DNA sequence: TGTGCCAGCAGCCCGACGGGGCTCGGGTATGGCTACACCTTC.

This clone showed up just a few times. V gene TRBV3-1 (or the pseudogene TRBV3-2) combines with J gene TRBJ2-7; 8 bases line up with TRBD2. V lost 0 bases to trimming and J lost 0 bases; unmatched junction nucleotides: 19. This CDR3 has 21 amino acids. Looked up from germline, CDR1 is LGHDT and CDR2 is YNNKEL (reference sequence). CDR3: CASSQDWTIGAGELSSYEQYF. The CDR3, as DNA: TGTGCCAGCAGCCAAGATTGGACGATCGGAGCGGGAGAGCTGAGCTCCTACGAGCAGTACTTC.

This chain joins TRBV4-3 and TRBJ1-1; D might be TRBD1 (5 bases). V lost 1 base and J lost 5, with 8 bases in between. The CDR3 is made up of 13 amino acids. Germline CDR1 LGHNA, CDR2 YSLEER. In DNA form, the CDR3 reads TGCGCCAGCAGCCAAGTAGAGGGGACTGAAGCTTTCTTT. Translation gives CASSQVEGTEAFF.

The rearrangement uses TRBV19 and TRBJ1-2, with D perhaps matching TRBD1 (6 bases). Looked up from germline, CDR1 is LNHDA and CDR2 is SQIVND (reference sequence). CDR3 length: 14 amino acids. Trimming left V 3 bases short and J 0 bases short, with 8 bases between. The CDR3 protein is CASSINRANYGYTF. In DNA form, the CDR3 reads TGTGCCAGTAGTATTAACAGGGCTAACTATGGCTACACCTTC.

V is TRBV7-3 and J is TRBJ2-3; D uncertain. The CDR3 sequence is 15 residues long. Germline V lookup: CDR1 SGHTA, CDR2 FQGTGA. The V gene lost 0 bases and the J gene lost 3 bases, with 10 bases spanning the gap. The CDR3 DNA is TGTGCCAGCAGCTTAACATCGGCCCGGACAGATACGCAGTATTTT. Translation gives CASSLTSARTDTQYF.

Here the CDR3 reads CASNRGVVYGYTF. The CDR3 DNA reads TGTGCCAGCAACAGGGGAGTCGTCTATGGCTACACCTTC. This rearrangement joins TRBV28 to TRBJ1-2; 7 bases align to TRBD1. The germline V gene encodes CDR1 MDHEN and CDR2 SYDVKM. With 7 bases clipped from V and 4 bases from J, the junction kept 6 bases outside the gene matches. The length of the CDR3 is 13 residues.

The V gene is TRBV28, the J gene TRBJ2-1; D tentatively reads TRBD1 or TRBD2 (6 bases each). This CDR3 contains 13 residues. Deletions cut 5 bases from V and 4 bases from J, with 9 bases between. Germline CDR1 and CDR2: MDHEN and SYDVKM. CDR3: CASSTGAYNEQFF. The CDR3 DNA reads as TGTGCCAGCAGTACGGGGGCTTACAATGAGCAGTTCTTC.

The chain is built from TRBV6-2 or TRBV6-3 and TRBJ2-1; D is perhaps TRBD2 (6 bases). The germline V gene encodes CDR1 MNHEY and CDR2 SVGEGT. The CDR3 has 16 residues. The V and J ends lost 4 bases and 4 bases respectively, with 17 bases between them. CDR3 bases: TGTGCCAGCAGTTCCCTGGGGGGAGCTAGTTACAATGAGCAGTTCTTC. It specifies CASSSLGGASYNEQFF.

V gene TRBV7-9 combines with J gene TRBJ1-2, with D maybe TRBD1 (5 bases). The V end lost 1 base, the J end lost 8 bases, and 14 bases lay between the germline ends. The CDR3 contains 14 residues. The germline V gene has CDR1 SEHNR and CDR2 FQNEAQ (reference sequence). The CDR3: CASSLVIRDSGYTF. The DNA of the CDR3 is TGTGCCAGCAGCTTAGTGATAAGGGACTCCGGCTACACCTTC.

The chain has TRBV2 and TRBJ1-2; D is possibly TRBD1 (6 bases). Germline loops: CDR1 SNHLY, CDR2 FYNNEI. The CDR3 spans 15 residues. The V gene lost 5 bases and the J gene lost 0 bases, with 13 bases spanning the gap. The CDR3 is CASSPNRAPNYGYTF. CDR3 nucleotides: TGTGCCAGCAGTCCCAACAGGGCACCTAACTATGGCTACACCTTC.

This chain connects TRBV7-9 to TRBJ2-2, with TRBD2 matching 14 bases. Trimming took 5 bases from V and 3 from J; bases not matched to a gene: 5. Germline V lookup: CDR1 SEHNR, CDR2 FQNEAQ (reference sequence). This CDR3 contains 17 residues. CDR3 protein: CASSRTSGRPDTGELFF. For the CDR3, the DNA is TGTGCCAGCAGCCGGACTAGCGGGAGGCCCGACACCGGGGAGCTGTTTTTT. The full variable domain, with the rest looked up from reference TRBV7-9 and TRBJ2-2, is DTGVSQNPRHKITKRGQNVTFRCDPISEHNRLYWYRQTLGQGPEFLTYFQNEAQLEKSRLLSDRFSAERPKGSFSTLEIQRTEQGDSAMYLCASSRTSGRPDTGELFFGEGSRLTVL.